The entry below gives a single T cell receptor (beta chain) sequence along with its context. This sample was taken from a study of blood T cell repertoires in COVID-19. About the research overall: Acute and convalescent COVID-19 specimens originated in the United States, Italy and Spain. PBMCs, B-cell-depleted T cells, or T cells were the source of the cDNA or gDNA that made up the material.

CDR1 and CDR2 (germline): SGHRS, YFSETQ. This CDR3 has 14 residues. V lost 4 bases and J lost 8; bases outside the gene matches: 7. How the authors handled the data: From reference gene primer amplification, estimates of nucleated cell counts were derived. Clones were read by immunoSEQ multiplex PCR, and TCRdb kept only the in-frame ones, dropping some. The V and J calls and clone size were taken over from that table, and D and trimming were inferred from the DNA. The data hold 150,000 to 200,000 clones, with approximately 86% observed a single time. The receptor's source is a man in his 70s with active or convalescent COVID-19. The sample was peripheral blood. The V and J genes are TRBV5-1 and TRBJ2-2, with TRBD1 matching 8 bases. The CDR3 loop reads CASSRLGQGGELFF. In nucleotides, the CDR3 is TGCGCCAGCAGCCGCCTCGGACAGGGAGGGGAGCTGTTTTTT.